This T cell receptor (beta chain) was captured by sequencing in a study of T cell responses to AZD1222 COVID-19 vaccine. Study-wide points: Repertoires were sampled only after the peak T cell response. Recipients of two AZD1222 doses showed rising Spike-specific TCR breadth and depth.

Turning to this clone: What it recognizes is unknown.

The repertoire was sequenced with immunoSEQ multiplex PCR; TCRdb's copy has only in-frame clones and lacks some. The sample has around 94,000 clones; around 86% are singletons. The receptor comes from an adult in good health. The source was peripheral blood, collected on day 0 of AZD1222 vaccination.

In nucleotides, the CDR3 is TGTGCCAGCAGTTTATCCTGGGACAGGGATTATGGCTACACCTTC. This gives the protein CASSLSWDRDYGYTF. The chain combines TRBV28 with TRBJ1-2; the match to TRBD1 covers 9 bases. Losses at the gene ends were 1 base for V and 5 bases for J; bases not matched to a gene: 5. CDR3 size: 15 residues. CDR1 and CDR2 from the germline V gene are MDHEN and SYDVKM.